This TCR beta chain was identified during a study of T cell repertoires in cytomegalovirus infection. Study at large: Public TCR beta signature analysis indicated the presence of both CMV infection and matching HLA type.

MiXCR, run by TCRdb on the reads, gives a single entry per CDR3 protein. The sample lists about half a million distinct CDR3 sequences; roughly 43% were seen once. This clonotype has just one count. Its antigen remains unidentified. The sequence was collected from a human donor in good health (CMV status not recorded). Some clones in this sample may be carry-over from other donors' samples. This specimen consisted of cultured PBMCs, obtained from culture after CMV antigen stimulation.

Written as DNA, the CDR3 is TGTGCCATCAGCCGTGATTTTTCGGGCAATCAGCCCCAGCATTTT. Protein: CAISRDFSGNQPQHF. The rearrangement joins TRBV10-3 to TRBJ1-5; D unresolved. Trimming took off 6 bases at V and 2 bases at J, with 14 bases between the two ends. CDR1 and CDR2 (germline): ENHRY, SYGVKD. There are 15 residues in the CDR3.